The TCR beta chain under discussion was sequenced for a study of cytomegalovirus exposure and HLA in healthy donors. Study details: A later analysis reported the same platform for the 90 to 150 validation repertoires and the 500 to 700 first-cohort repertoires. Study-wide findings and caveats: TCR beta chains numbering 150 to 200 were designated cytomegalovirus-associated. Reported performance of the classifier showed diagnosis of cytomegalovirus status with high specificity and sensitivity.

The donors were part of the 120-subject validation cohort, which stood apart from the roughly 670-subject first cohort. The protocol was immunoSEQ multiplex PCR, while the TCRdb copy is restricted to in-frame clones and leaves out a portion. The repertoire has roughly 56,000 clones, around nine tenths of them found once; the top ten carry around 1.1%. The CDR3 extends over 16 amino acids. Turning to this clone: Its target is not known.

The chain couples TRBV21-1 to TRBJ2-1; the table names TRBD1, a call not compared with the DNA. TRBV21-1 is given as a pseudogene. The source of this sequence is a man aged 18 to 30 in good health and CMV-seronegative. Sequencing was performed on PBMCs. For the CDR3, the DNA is TGTGCCAGCAGCAAAATCTACCAGGGCCTCCACAATGAGCAGTTCTTC. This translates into CASSKIYQGLHNEQFF.